This T cell receptor beta chain was documented in a study of T cells after posttransplantation cyclophosphamide. This CDR3 contains 13 residues. The germline CDR1 and CDR2 sequences are SGDLS and YYNGEE. V lost 4 bases, J lost 6 bases, and 13 bases lay in between. Libraries were prepared by immunoSEQ multiplex PCR; TCRdb keeps only in-frame clonotypes and omits some of them. The table has around 3,400 clones, more than 75% seen once. The chain uses TRBV9 and TRBJ2-5, with a possible D match to TRBD1 (6 bases). The receptor was derived from a woman aged 55 to 70 in good health, CMV-negative, and a related stem cell transplant donor. The sample taken for sequencing was memory CD8+ T cells sorted from blood. CDR3: CASSPSTGKTQYF. The CDR3 coding sequence is TGTGCCAGCAGCCCATCGACAGGAAAGACCCAGTACTTC.